Listed here is a single T cell receptor beta chain. Antigen: not known. The PCR used 60 Vbeta and 13 Jbeta primers. Generated by immunoSEQ multiplex PCR, the TCRdb table keeps only in-frame clones and is missing some. Of under 200,000 clones detected, roughly 80% appear once; the ten largest clones hold around 6.5%. J lost 0 bases, V lost 5 bases, and 3 bases had no gene match. This CDR3 has 14 residues. Germline CDR1 SGHRS, CDR2 YFSETQ. This record comes from a study of cytomegalovirus exposure and HLA in healthy donors. Study summary: Earlier work reported around 110 million unique TCR beta sequences from about 190 million T cells.

Whole-study findings and limits: The productive fraction for most TCR beta V segments was about 87% or about 30% in an earlier analysis. Among CMV-associated TCR beta chains, most appeared HLA-restricted in a later analysis. Clonal expansion, a later analysis showed, was greater in HLA-associated TCR beta chains than in equally common others.

V is TRBV5-1 and J is TRBJ1-1, with 8 nucleotides matching TRBD1. Sequenced: PBMCs. The clonotype originates from a male donor in good health and CMV-seropositive. For the CDR3, the DNA is TGCGCCAGCAGAATGACAGGGGTGAACACTGAAGCTTTCTTT. Protein product: CASRMTGVNTEAFF.